A single sample is the source of the 28 T cell receptor beta chains below, sequenced in a study of blood T cell repertoires in COVID-19. This table comes from immunoSEQ multiplex PCR, and its TCRdb copy is limited to in-frame clones, with some not included. The sample lists 100,000 to 150,000 clones, over 75% seen once, with 10% to 15% in the top ten. The sample was peripheral blood. These receptors were collected from a man aged 55 to 69 with acute or convalescent COVID-19.

The chain has TRBV5-1 and TRBJ1-2; a possible D gene is TRBD1 (6 bases). Between the trimmed V and J ends, which lost 0 bases and 4 bases, there was a span of 10 bases. The V gene's germline CDR1 is SGHRS and CDR2 YFSETQ. CDR3 length equals 14 residues. The CDR3 protein is CASSLEGGTYGYTF. CDR3 DNA sequence: TGCGCCAGCAGCTTGGAAGGGGGAACCTATGGCTACACCTTC.

The V call is TRBV30, the J call TRBJ1-3; no firm D call. V lost 3 bases, J lost 0 bases, and 15 bases lay in between. This CDR3 has 16 residues. Germline V CDR1 and CDR2: GTSNPN, SVGIG (reference sequence). CDR3 nucleotide sequence: TGTGCCTGGAGAGTCCCGACTGAAGCCTCTGGAAACACCATATATTTT. Its translation: CAWRVPTEASGNTIYF.

This clone was detected once. The chain couples TRBV6-1 to TRBJ1-6, with D hard to call. Trimming took off 3 bases at V and 12 bases at J, with 9 bases between the two ends. Looked up from germline, CDR1 is MNHNS and CDR2 is SASEGT. The CDR3 is made up of 12 amino acids. The CDR3, as DNA: TGTGCCAGCAGTGAGGTGGGGAGACCCCTCCACTTT. It codes for CASSEVGRPLHF.

This chain links TRBV28 with TRBJ1-6; 7 bases align to TRBD1. The CDR3 has 15 residues. The germline CDR1 and CDR2 sequences are MDHEN and SYDVKM. V gave up 4 bases and J gave up 4 bases; unmatched junction bases: 4. The CDR3 is CASSSPGQYNSPLHF. The CDR3, as DNA: TGTGCCAGCAGTTCCCCGGGACAGTATAATTCACCCCTCCACTTT.

The DNA for the CDR3 is TGTGCCAGCAGCCCCGGGGGTAAGACGACCTACGAGCAGTACTTC. Amino acids: CASSPGGKTTYEQYF. The V and J genes are TRBV7-2 and TRBJ2-7; D perhaps matches TRBD2 (6 bases). V dropped 5 bases and J dropped 2 bases, with 16 bases sitting between them. The CDR3 is 15 amino acids. In germline, CDR1 is SGHTA, CDR2 FQGNSA. The full variable domain, in which reference TRBV7-2 and TRBJ2-7 provide the parts outside the CDR3, is GAGVSQSPSNKVTEKGKDVELRCDPISGHTALYWYRQSLGQGLEFLIYFQGNSAPDKSGLPSDRFSAERTGGSVSTLTIQRTQQEDSAVYLCASSPGGKTTYEQYFGPGTRLTVT.

This sequence joins TRBV20-1 and TRBJ1-4, with unresolved D. V lost 3 bases to trimming and J lost 8 bases, with 7 bases between them. The CDR3 totals 11 residues. Germline V lookup: CDR1 DFQATT, CDR2 SNEGSKA (reference sequence). The CDR3 DNA follows: TGCAGTGCTAGCATCAGAGAAAAACTGTTTTTT. This translates into CSASIREKLFF.

This chain links TRBV3-1 (or the pseudogene TRBV3-2) with TRBJ2-1; TRBD2 aligns across 12 bases. This CDR3 comprises 17 residues. From germline, CDR1 is LGHDT and CDR2 YNNKEL (reference sequence). The trim removed 2 bases at V and 7 bases at J, leaving 9 bases unmatched. DNA for the CDR3: TGTGCCAGCAGCCAAATGCGATCTAGCGGGAGGGCGAATGAGCAGTTCTTC. This encodes CASSQMRSSGRANEQFF.

J is TRBJ1-4 and V is TRBV2, with D hard to call. V was pared by 5 bases and J by 0 bases, with 7 bases between. Germline V lookup: CDR1 SNHLY, CDR2 FYNNEI. The CDR3 is 14 amino acids. CDR3 nucleotides: TGTGCCAGCAGTAGAGTGACAACTAATGAAAAACTGTTTTTT. It specifies CASSRVTTNEKLFF. The whole variable domain, remainder taken from reference TRBV2 and TRBJ1-4, is EPEVTQTPSHQVTQMGQEVILRCVPISNHLYFYWYRQILGQKVEFLVSFYNNEISEKSEIFDDQFSVERPDGSNFTLKIRSTKLEDSAMYFCASSRVTTNEKLFFGSGTQLSVL.

This clone was recorded once. The gene calls are TRBV6-4 and TRBJ2-2; D perhaps matches TRBD2 (6 bases). There are 16 residues in the CDR3. The germline V gene encodes CDR1 MRHNA and CDR2 SNTAGT. V dropped 5 bases and J dropped 1 base, with 14 bases sitting between them. CDR3 loop: CASSRNSGLNTGELFF. For the CDR3, the DNA is TGTGCCAGCAGTCGGAATAGCGGACTGAACACCGGGGAGCTGTTTTTT.

This clone has only one observation. This sequence joins TRBV30 and TRBJ1-1; 7 bases are shared with TRBD1. Germline CDR1 GTSNPN, CDR2 SVGIG (reference sequence). The V and J ends lost 3 bases and 1 base, in that order; junction bases with no gene match: 11. The CDR3 is 16 amino acids. CDR3 DNA sequence: TGTGCCTGGAGCCCACACCGGGACAGAGGGAACACTGAAGCTTTCTTT. It codes for CAWSPHRDRGNTEAFF.

This clone was observed a single time. This CDR3 is also generated by other DNA sequences in the sample. The chain couples TRBV5-1 to TRBJ1-5, with D possibly being TRBD1 (5 bases). CDR1 SGHRS and CDR2 YFSETQ come from the germline V gene. V was shortened by 1 base and J by 2 bases, with 7 bases between the two germline ends. The CDR3 loop spans 14 amino acids. CDR3 loop: CASSLQGGNQPQHF. Written as DNA, the CDR3 is TGCGCCAGCAGCTTGCAAGGGGGCAATCAGCCCCAGCATTTT. Based on the CDR3 plus reference TRBV5-1 and TRBJ1-5, the full variable domain is KAGVTQTPRYLIKTRGQQVTLSCSPISGHRSVSWYQQTPGQGLQFLFEYFSETQRNKGNFPGRFSGRQFSNSRSEMNVSTLELGDSALYLCASSLQGGNQPQHFGDGTRLSIL.

This clone was found once. V is TRBV4-1 and J is TRBJ2-3; 11 bases match TRBD2. The CDR3 consists of 16 residues. Germline-derived CDR1 and CDR2 are MGHRA and YSYEKL. V shed 0 bases and J 4 bases; nucleotides not matched to a gene: 3. CDR3 region: CASSQEPGLAADTQYF. For the CDR3, the DNA is TGCGCCAGCAGCCAAGAACCGGGACTAGCGGCAGATACGCAGTATTTT.

The gene calls are TRBV4-1 and TRBJ2-5; a possible D gene is TRBD1 (5 bases). Trimming cost V 0 bases and J 4 bases, with 12 bases left between them. This CDR3 has 15 amino acids. Germline V lookup: CDR1 MGHRA, CDR2 YSYEKL. This chain's CDR3 is CASSQDGPRGETQYF. DNA of the CDR3: TGCGCCAGCAGCCAAGATGGGCCTAGGGGAGAGACCCAGTACTTC.

J is TRBJ2-5 and V is TRBV5-1; 11 bases align to TRBD1. Germline CDR1 is SGHRS and CDR2 is YFSETQ. The CDR3 is 14 amino acids. V lost 4 bases, J lost 3 bases, and 2 bases stayed unmatched. DNA of the CDR3: TGCGCCAGCAGCGCGGGACAGGGGGAAGAGACCCAGTACTTC. Protein product: CASSAGQGEETQYF.

To note about this clone: A junction boundary mismatches the germline segment, possibly from a read error. The chain joins TRBV6-5 to TRBJ2-7, with 7 bases fitting TRBD1. Per germline, CDR1 MNHEY and CDR2 SVGAGI. The CDR3 is made up of 16 amino acids. CDR3 bases: TGTGCCAGCAGTTACACGCCGAGACAGGGCTCCGACGAGCAGTACTTC. This gives the protein CASSYTPRQGSDEQYF.

In this sample, this clone turned up a few times. The chain couples TRBV19 to TRBJ2-7; 10 bases are a match to TRBD2. Germline-derived CDR1 and CDR2 are LNHDA and SQIVND (reference sequence). V lost 1 base and J lost 3; bases outside the gene matches: 6. The CDR3 runs 16 residues. As DNA, the CDR3 is TGTGCCAGTAGTATAGTTCCTAGCGGGAGATTCTACGAGCAGTACTTC. It encodes CASSIVPSGRFYEQYF.

Comment on this clone: The same CDR3 can be traced to other DNA sequences in this sample. The chain combines TRBV19 with TRBJ1-5; 7 bases are shared with TRBD1. V lost 7 bases, J lost 0 bases, and 6 bases stayed unmatched. The CDR3 covers 15 residues. The germline CDR1 and CDR2 sequences are LNHDA and SQIVND (reference sequence). DNA for the CDR3: TGTGCCAGTACCCCAGGGGGGTATAGCAATCAGCCCCAGCATTTT. It yields the protein CASTPGGYSNQPQHF.

V and J are TRBV28 and TRBJ2-1; no clear D. The V end was cut by 7 bases, the J end by 0 bases, with 7 bases between. CDR1 and CDR2 from the germline V gene are MDHEN and SYDVKM. The CDR3 contains 13 residues. The CDR3: CASIPSSYNEQFF. The CDR3 nucleotides are TGTGCCAGCATCCCCAGCTCCTACAATGAGCAGTTCTTC.

The chain uses TRBV5-1 and TRBJ1-1, with D maybe TRBD1 (5 bases). Germline V gene lookup returns CDR1 SGHRS and CDR2 YFSETQ. CDR3 length: 14 residues. The V and J ends lost 3 bases and 6 bases respectively, with 15 bases between them. The CDR3, as DNA: TGCGCCAGCAGCTCGGGGGGATCGATAGCTGAAGCTTTCTTT. Its protein is CASSSGGSIAEAFF.

This clone was seen once. CDR3 in amino acids: CASRGQGHQPQHF. The CDR3, as DNA: TGTGCCAGCAGGGGACAGGGCCATCAGCCCCAGCATTTT. The chain recombines TRBV6-5 with TRBJ1-5, with TRBD1 matching 9 bases. V lost 6 bases, J lost 5 bases, and 2 bases stayed unmatched. The CDR3 contains 13 residues. Germline loops: CDR1 MNHEY, CDR2 SVGAGI.

This clone showed up just once. The gene calls are TRBV7-3 and TRBJ1-1; D is unclear. V lost 5 bases, J lost 5 bases, and 12 bases lay in between. The CDR3 is 13 amino acids. Germline CDR1 and CDR2: SGHTA and FQGTGA. CDR3 DNA: TGTGCCAGCAGCGCGGGTAGGCGGACTGAAGCTTTCTTT. It specifies CASSAGRRTEAFF.

This chain connects TRBV5-8 to TRBJ2-3, with 11 positions matching TRBD2. V lost 0 bases and J lost 9; bases outside the gene matches: 6. The CDR3 sequence is 15 residues long. Germline CDR1 SGHTS, CDR2 YDEGEE. The chain's CDR3 is CASSLGLAGGQTQYF. CDR3 nucleotide sequence: TGTGCCAGCAGCTTGGGGCTAGCGGGAGGCCAGACGCAGTATTTT.

The chain uses TRBV28 and TRBJ1-2; perhaps TRBD1 as D (5 bases). The CDR3 length is 15 residues. Germline assignment: CDR1 MDHEN and CDR2 SYDVKM. Trimming took off 5 bases at V and 5 bases at J, with 18 bases between the two ends. The CDR3 DNA sequence: TGTGCCAGCAGTATGGGGGGACGGCCAGGGTATGGCTACACCTTC. Translated: CASSMGGRPGYGYTF.

This clone has just one count. The chain carries TRBV6-6 and TRBJ1-1; the match to TRBD1 covers 7 bases. This CDR3 has 13 residues. Germline assignment: CDR1 MNHNY and CDR2 SVGAGI (reference sequence). Unmatched junction bases numbered 3, after V lost 2 bases and J lost 6 bases. The CDR3, as DNA: TGTGCCAGCAGTTACAGGGGGCTTGCTGAAGCTTTCTTT. This codes for CASSYRGLAEAFF.

This rearrangement joins TRBV9 to TRBJ2-3; maybe TRBD2 (5 bases). Germline CDR1 SGDLS, CDR2 YYNGEE. The CDR3 is 17 residues long. V lost 3 bases to trimming and J lost 4 bases, with 21 bases between them. CDR3 residues: CASSGPGVDLASDTQYF. CDR3 sequence (DNA): TGTGCCAGCAGCGGTCCCGGGGTTGACTTAGCTTCAGATACGCAGTATTTT. Using reference TRBV9 and TRBJ2-3 for the parts outside the CDR3, the full variable domain is DSGVTQTPKHLITATGQRVTLRCSPRSGDLSVYWYQQSLDQGLQFLIQYYNGEERAKGNILERFSAQQFPDLHSELNLSSLELGDSALYFCASSGPGVDLASDTQYFGPGTRLTVL.

The V call is TRBV9, the J call TRBJ1-2; D not certain. The V gene's germline CDR1 is SGDLS and CDR2 YYNGEE. This CDR3 spans 12 amino acids. The ends were cut back, 1 base at V and 10 bases at J, with 11 bases in the middle. CDR3 protein: CASSVIGSAYTF. In DNA, the CDR3 is TGTGCCAGCAGCGTAATCGGGTCGGCCTACACCTTC.

The V and J genes are TRBV6-2 or TRBV6-3 and TRBJ2-3, with unresolved D. This CDR3 is 15 amino acids long. The V gene's germline CDR1 is MNHEY and CDR2 SVGEGT. V was cut by 2 bases and J by 2 bases, with 11 bases left in between. The CDR3 loop reads CASSYRLGPTDTQYF. The CDR3 DNA sequence: TGTGCCAGCAGTTACCGGCTAGGCCCCACAGATACGCAGTATTTT.

The V call is TRBV25-1, the J call TRBJ2-3; TRBD2 matches 12 bases. This CDR3 has 16 residues. The J segment lost 2 bases and the V segment lost 3 bases, leaving 3 bases of the junction unmatched. In germline, CDR1 is MGHDK, CDR2 SYGVNS. The chain's CDR3 is CASSDGLAGLTDTQYF. The CDR3 DNA is TGTGCCAGCAGTGACGGACTAGCGGGGCTCACAGATACGCAGTATTTT.